This T cell receptor beta chain was found in a study of OX40 agonist ivuxolimab in advanced cancers. At the level of the study: In three patients, partial responses were observed, one with hepatocellular carcinoma and two with cutaneous melanoma.

The trim removed 2 bases at V and 7 bases at J, leaving 6 bases unmatched. The CDR3 length is 15 residues. The germline CDR1 and CDR2 sequences are MNHNS and SASEGT. Method: immunoSEQ multiplex PCR; TCRdb's copy keeps in-frame clones and lacks some. The sample yields over 55,000 clones, around 77% seen once. The rearrangement joins TRBV6-1 to TRBJ2-1, with 9 bases lining up with TRBD2. The sequencing here drew on CD4+ or CD8+ T cells sorted from blood, taken in a trial of the OX40 agonist ivuxolimab. The source of this sequence is an adult with an advanced solid tumor such as melanoma, head and neck, liver or kidney cancer. The chain's CDR3 is CASSERGGAGNEQFF. For the CDR3, the DNA is TGTGCCAGCAGTGAACGCGGGGGGGCCGGTAATGAGCAGTTCTTC.